This TCR beta chain was found in a study of T cells in women clearing cervical HPV infection. Prevalent HPV16 infections were excluded; only incident single HPV16 infections included. HPV was found by MY09/MY11 PCR and dot-blot genotyping. J lost 1 base, V lost 5 bases, and 3 bases had no gene match. CDR3 length equals 14 residues. Germline V lookup: CDR1 SEHNR, CDR2 FQNEAQ (reference sequence). As for this clone: Its antigen is as yet unknown. The read falls 3 residues short of the CDR3 end, and the missing part is taken from the germline J gene.

General observations from the study: CIN3+ cases had significantly higher TCR repertoire richness than controls, but evenness did not differ.

immunoSEQ multiplex PCR used an average of around 1,200 ng genomic DNA. Clones were sequenced by immunoSEQ multiplex PCR, and TCRdb holds only the in-frame ones, with some missing. This table lists 20,000 to 25,000 clones. The sample taken for sequencing was blood buffy coat. The TCR was taken from a woman between 18 and 70 years old with a cervical HPV16 infection that either progressed to CIN3+ or cleared (not recorded which). This chain joins TRBV7-9 and TRBJ2-5, with 8 bases fitting TRBD1. The CDR3 DNA, read in part, is TGTGCCAGCAGCGTCGGGACAGGCCAAGAGACC. This gives the protein CASSVGTGQET. The full CDR3 is CASSVGTGQETQYF.